This TCR beta chain was observed in a study of blood T cell dynamics during melanoma immunotherapy. The germline V and J ends were trimmed by 3 bases and 2 bases, with 10 bases remaining between them. In germline, CDR1 is LNHDA, CDR2 SQIVND (reference sequence). CDR3 length: 15 amino acids. As to time point: pre-treatment baseline. A fixed DNA input of around 0.35 ug was used per bulk PBMC sample. The assay was immunoSEQ multiplex PCR, and TCRdb's table has in-frame clones only and misses some. The sample records some 4,900 clones, 86% being singletons. Sequencing was performed on blood, taken from a patient treated with checkpoint blockade. This TCR was sampled from a human donor with melanoma. The chain is built from TRBV19 and TRBJ2-2, with D tentatively TRBD2 (5 bases). CDR3 DNA sequence: TGTGCCAGTAGTATCGGTCGGGGAAACACCGGGGAGCTGTTTTTT. This encodes CASSIGRGNTGELFF.